Listed below are T cell receptor beta chains from one sample, sequenced in a study of OX40 agonist ivuxolimab in advanced cancers. Here immunoSEQ multiplex PCR was the method, and the copy in TCRdb shows in-frame clones only, minus some. The repertoire holds 35,000 to 45,000 clones, with 74% as singletons. Sequencing was performed on CD4+ or CD8+ T cells sorted from blood, taken in a trial of the OX40 agonist ivuxolimab. Receptors were obtained from an adult with an advanced solid tumor such as melanoma, head and neck, liver or kidney cancer. The CDR3 runs from the conserved cysteine through the conserved F or W. The D gene is left open where the match is weak. Clone size is stated in some rows and not others, as once, few, many or a class when expanded.

j_call | v_call | clone_size | d_call | cdr3_aa | cdr3_nt
TRBJ2-2 | TRBV18 | . | TRBD1 | CASSGQGATGELFF | TGTGCCAGCTCGGGACAGGGGGCAACCGGGGAGCTGTTTTTT
TRBJ1-5 | TRBV5-5 | . | . | CASSLIANQPQHF | TGTGCCAGCAGCTTAATAGCCAATCAGCCCCAGCATTTT
TRBJ1-6 | TRBV19 | . | . | CASSLVSNSPLHF | TGTGCCAGTAGCCTCGTTTCCAATTCACCCCTCCACTTT
TRBJ2-5 | TRBV7-8 | . | TRBD2 | CASKSGGGAEKTQYF | TGTGCCAGCAAGTCAGGCGGGGGGGCGGAAAAGACCCAGTACTTC
TRBJ1-2 | TRBV7-6 | . | . | CASSLAGYYGYTF | TGTGCCAGCAGCTTAGCGGGGTACTATGGCTACACCTTC
TRBJ1-6 | TRBV28 | . | . | CASSLTPAGVDF | TGTGCCAGCAGTTTAACCCCCGCGGGGGTTGACTTT
TRBJ2-5 | TRBV7-2 | . | TRBD2 | CASSLAGTSGGGQETQYF | TGTGCCAGCAGCTTAGCGGGGACTAGCGGGGGGGGCCAAGAGACCCAGTACTTC
TRBJ1-2 | TRBV10-3 | . | . | CAISESTQGSYGYTF | TGTGCCATCAGTGAGTCAACGCAGGGTAGCTATGGCTACACCTTC
TRBJ2-1 | TRBV11-3 | once | . | CASSLRTDEQFF | TGTGCCAGCAGCTTGAGGACAGATGAGCAGTTCTTC
TRBJ2-1 | TRBV10-1 | many | TRBD1 | CASKGQGGNEQFF | TGCGCCAGCAAAGGACAGGGGGGAAATGAGCAGTTCTTC
TRBJ1-1 | TRBV6-4 | . | . | CASSDSNRNTEAFF | TGTGCCAGCAGTGACTCCAACAGGAACACTGAAGCTTTCTTT
TRBJ2-7 | TRBV6-5 | . | . | CASIIGYEQYF | TGTGCCAGCATAATCGGCTACGAGCAGTACTTC
TRBJ1-1 | TRBV2 | . | . | CATLVLGGGRNTEAFF | TGTGCCACCCTCGTTCTGGGGGGCGGGAGGAACACTGAAGCTTTCTTT
TRBJ1-1 | TRBV5-1 | . | . | CASSLEGAEAFF | TGCGCCAGCAGCTTGGAGGGGGCTGAAGCTTTCTTT
TRBJ1-1 | TRBV7-9 | . | TRBD1 | CASSLGPDRGVRSAFF | TGTGCCAGCAGCTTAGGCCCTGACAGGGGAGTAAGGTCGGCTTTCTTT
TRBJ1-1 | TRBV5-1 | once | . | CASSLAGAGAEAFF | TGCGCCAGCAGCTTGGCAGGGGCGGGCGCTGAAGCTTTCTTT
TRBJ2-6 | TRBV6-1 | few | . | CASSEQSSGANVLTF | TGTGCCAGCAGTGAACAGAGCTCTGGGGCCAACGTCCTGACTTTC
TRBJ1-5 | TRBV6-6 | few | . | CASRIQGTDQPQHF | TGTGCCAGCAGAATACAGGGAACAGATCAGCCCCAGCATTTT
TRBJ2-7 | TRBV2 | few | TRBD1 | CASSVGQAKQYF | TGTGCCAGCAGTGTGGGACAGGCCAAGCAGTACTTC
TRBJ2-2 | TRBV18 | . | . | CASSPGQNTGELFF | TGTGCCAGCTCACCGGGACAGAACACCGGGGAGCTGTTTTTT
TRBJ1-3 | TRBV12-5 | . | . | CASGLRGNTIYF | TGTGCTAGTGGTTTGCGCGGAAACACCATATATTTT
TRBJ1-6 | TRBV7-9 | . | TRBD1 | CASSLFEGANSPLHF | TGTGCCAGCAGCTTGTTTGAGGGGGCAAATTCACCCCTCCACTTT
TRBJ1-5 | TRBV6-5 | . | TRBD1 | CASAQGAGQPQHF | TGTGCCAGCGCTCAGGGGGCTGGTCAGCCCCAGCATTTT
TRBJ2-2 | TRBV7-9 | few | TRBD2 | CASRLGWTSGGENTGELFF | TGTGCCAGCAGGCTCGGTTGGACTAGCGGGGGAGAGAACACCGGGGAGCTGTTTTTT